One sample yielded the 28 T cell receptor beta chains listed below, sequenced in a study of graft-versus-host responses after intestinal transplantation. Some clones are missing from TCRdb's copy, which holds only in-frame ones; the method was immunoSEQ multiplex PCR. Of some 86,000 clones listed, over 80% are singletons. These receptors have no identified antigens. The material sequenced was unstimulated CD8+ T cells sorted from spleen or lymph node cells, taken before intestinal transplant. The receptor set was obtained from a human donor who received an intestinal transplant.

CDR3 bases: TGTGCCAGCAGGAACAGGGAGGTTTATGAGCAGTTCTTC. Amino acids: CASRNREVYEQFF. The chain has TRBV6-1 and TRBJ2-1; either TRBD1 or TRBD2 may fit D (6 bases each). Per germline, CDR1 MNHNS and CDR2 SASEGT. Trimming left V 6 bases short and J 8 bases short, with 14 bases between. The CDR3 spans 13 residues.

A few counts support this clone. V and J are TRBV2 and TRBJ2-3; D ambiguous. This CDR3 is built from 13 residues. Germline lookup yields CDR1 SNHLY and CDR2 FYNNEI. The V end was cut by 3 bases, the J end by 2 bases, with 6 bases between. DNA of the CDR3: TGTGCCAGCAGTGAGTCAGCCACAGATACGCAGTATTTT. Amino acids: CASSESATDTQYF.

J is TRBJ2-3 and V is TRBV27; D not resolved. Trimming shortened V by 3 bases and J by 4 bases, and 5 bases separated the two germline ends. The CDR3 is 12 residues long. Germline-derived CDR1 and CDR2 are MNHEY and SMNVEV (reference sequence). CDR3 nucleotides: TGTGCCAGCAGTTTTTGGCCAGATACGCAGTATTTT. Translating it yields CASSFWPDTQYF.

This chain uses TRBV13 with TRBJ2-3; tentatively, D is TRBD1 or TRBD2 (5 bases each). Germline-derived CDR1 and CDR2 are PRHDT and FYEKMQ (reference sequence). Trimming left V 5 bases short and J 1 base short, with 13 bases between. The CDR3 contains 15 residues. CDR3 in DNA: TGTGCCAGCAGCCCCCTGGGGGTAGGCACAGATACGCAGTATTTT. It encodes CASSPLGVGTDTQYF.

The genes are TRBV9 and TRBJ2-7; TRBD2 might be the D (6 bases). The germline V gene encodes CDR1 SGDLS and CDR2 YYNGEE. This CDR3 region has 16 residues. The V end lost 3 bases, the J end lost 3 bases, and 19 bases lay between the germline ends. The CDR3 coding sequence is TGTGCCAGCAGCGGATCAACCGGGACTGGAGACTACGAGCAGTACTTC. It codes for CASSGSTGTGDYEQYF.

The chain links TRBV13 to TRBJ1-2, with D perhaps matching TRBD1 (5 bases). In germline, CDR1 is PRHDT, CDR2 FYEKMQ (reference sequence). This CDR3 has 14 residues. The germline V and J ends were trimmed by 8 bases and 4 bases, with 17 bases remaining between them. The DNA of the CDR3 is TGTGCCAGCGCCGATGGGGCAGGGAGCTATGGCTACACCTTC. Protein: CASADGAGSYGYTF.

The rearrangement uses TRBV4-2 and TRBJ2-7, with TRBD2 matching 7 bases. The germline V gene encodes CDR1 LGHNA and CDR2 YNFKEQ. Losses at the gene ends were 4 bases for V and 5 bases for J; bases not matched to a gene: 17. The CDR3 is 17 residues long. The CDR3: CASSPLVLAEVTDEQYF. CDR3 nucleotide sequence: TGTGCCAGCAGCCCGTTGGTTCTAGCGGAGGTCACCGACGAGCAGTACTTC.

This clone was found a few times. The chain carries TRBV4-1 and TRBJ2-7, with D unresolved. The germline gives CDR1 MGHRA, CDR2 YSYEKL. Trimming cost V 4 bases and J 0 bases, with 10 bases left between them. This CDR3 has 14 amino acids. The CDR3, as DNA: TGCGCCAGCAGCCCCCGACTGATCTCCTACGAGCAGTACTTC. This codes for CASSPRLISYEQYF.

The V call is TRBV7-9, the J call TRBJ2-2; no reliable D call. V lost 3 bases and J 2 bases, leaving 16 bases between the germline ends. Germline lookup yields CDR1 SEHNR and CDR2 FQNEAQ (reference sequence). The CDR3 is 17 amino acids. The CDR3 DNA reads TGTGCCAGCAGCTTCCGAGTGCGAGCGAGAAACACCGGGGAGCTGTTTTTT. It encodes CASSFRVRARNTGELFF.

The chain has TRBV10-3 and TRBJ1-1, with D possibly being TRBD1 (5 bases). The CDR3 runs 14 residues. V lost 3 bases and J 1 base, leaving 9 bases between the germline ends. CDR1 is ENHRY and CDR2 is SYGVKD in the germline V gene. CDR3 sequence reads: CAISDTGGNTEAFF. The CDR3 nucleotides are TGTGCCATCAGTGACACTGGGGGGAACACTGAAGCTTTCTTT.

The CDR3 nucleotides read TGTGCCAGCAGTCGAAACCCTGTACAGGATGGCTACACCTTC. Encoded protein: CASSRNPVQDGYTF. The gene calls are TRBV28 and TRBJ1-2; perhaps TRBD1 as D (5 bases). Deletions cut 5 bases from V and 6 bases from J, with 16 bases between. The CDR3 contains 14 residues. The germline gives CDR1 MDHEN, CDR2 SYDVKM.

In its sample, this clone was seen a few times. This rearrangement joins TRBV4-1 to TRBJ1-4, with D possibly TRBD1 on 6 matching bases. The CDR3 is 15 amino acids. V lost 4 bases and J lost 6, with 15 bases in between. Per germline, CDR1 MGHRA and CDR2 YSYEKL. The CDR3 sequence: CASSLPQGLYEKLFF. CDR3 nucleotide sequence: TGCGCCAGCAGCCTTCCACAGGGTTTATATGAAAAACTGTTTTTT.

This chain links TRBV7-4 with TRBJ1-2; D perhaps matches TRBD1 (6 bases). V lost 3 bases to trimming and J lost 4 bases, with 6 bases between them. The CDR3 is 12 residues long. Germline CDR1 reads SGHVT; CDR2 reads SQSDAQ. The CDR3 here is CASSLTGYGYTF. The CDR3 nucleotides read TGTGCCAGCAGCTTGACAGGCTATGGCTACACCTTC. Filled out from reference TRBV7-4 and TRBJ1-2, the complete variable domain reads GAGVSQSPRYKVAKRGRDVALRCDSISGHVTLYWYRQTLGQGSEVLTYSQSDAQRDKSGRPSGRFSAERPERSVSTLKIQRTEQGDSAVYLCASSLTGYGYTFGSGTRLTVV.

The CDR3 loop is CASSLGPNNEQFF. The CDR3 DNA reads as TGTGCCAGCAGCTTAGGTCCCAATAATGAGCAGTTCTTC. V usage is TRBV7-6 and J usage is TRBJ2-1; no clear D gene. Germline loops: CDR1 SGHVS, CDR2 FNYEAQ. The CDR3 is 13 residues long. Trimming removed 1 base from V and 7 bases from J, with 8 bases in between.

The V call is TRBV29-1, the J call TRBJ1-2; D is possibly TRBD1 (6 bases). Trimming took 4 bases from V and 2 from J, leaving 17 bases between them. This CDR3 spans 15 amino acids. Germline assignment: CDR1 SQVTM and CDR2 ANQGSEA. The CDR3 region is CSVGGGATPNYGYTF. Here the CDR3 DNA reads TGCAGCGTTGGTGGGGGCGCAACCCCCAACTATGGCTACACCTTC.

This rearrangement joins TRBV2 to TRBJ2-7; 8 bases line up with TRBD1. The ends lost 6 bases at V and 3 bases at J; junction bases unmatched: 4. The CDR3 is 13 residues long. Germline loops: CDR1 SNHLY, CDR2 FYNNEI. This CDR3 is CASRTGAIYEQYF. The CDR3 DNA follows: TGTGCCAGCAGGACAGGGGCAATCTACGAGCAGTACTTC.

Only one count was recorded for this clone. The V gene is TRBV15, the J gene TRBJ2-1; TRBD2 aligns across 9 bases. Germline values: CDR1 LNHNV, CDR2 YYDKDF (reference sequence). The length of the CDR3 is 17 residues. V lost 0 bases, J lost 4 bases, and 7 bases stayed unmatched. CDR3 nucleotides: TGTGCCACCAGCAGAGAAGGTAGCGGGGGCCCATACAATGAGCAGTTCTTC. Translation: CATSREGSGGPYNEQFF.

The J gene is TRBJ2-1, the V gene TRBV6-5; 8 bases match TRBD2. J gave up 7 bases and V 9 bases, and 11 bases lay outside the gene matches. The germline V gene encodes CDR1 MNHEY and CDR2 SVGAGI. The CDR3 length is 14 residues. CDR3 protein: CASSPGGPENEQFF. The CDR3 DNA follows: TGTGCCAGTAGCCCGGGAGGGCCGGAAAATGAGCAGTTCTTC.

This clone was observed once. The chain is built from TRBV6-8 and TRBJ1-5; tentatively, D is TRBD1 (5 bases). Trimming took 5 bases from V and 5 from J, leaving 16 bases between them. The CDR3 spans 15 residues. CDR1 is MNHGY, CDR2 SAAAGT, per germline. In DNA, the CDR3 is TGTGCCAGCAGTCGGGACCCACGGGGGGATCAGCCCCAGCATTTT. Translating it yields CASSRDPRGDQPQHF.

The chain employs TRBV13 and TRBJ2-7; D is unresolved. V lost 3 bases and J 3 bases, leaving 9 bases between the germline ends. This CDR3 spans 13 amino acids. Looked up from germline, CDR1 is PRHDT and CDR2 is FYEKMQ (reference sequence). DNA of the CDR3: TGTGCCAGCAGCTTTGGCAGTAACTACGAGCAGTACTTC. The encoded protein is CASSFGSNYEQYF.

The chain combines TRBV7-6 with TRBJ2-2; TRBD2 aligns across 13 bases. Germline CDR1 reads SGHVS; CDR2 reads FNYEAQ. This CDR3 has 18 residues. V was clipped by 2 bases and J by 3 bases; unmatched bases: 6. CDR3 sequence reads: CASSLLLAGGPDTGELFF. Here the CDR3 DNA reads TGTGCCAGCAGCTTACTACTAGCGGGGGGGCCGGACACCGGGGAGCTGTTTTTT.

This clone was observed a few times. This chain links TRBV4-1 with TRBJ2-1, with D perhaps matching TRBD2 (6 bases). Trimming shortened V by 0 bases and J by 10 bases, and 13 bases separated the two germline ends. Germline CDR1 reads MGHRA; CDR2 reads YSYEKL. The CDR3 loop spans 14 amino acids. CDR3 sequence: CASSQEGGVYEQFF. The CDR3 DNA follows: TGCGCCAGCAGCCAAGAGGGAGGTGTTTACGAGCAGTTCTTC.

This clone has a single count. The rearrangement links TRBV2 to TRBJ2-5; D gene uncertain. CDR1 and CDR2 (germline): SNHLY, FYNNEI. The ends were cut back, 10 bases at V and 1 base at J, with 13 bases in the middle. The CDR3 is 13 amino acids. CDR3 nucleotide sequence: TGTGCCATTGAGACAAGCGCCCAAGAGACCCAGTACTTC. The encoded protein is CAIETSAQETQYF.

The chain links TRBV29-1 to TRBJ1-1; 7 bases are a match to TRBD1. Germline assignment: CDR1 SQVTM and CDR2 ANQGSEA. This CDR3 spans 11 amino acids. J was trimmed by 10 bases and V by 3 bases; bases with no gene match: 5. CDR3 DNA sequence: TGCAGCGTTGACGAGGGACAGAGAGCTTTCTTT. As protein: CSVDEGQRAFF.

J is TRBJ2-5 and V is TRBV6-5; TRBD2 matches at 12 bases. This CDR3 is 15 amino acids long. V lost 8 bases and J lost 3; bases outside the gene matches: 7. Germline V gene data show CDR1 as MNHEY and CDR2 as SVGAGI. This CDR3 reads CASAGLAGSKETQYF. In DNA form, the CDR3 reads TGTGCCAGCGCCGGACTAGCGGGATCTAAAGAGACCCAGTACTTC.

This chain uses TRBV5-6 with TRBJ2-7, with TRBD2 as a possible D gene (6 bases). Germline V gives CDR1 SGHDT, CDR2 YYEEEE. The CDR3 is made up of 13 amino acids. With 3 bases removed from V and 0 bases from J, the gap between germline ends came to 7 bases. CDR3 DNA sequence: TGTGCCAGCAGCTGGGACTTCTCCTACGAGCAGTACTTC. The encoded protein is CASSWDFSYEQYF.

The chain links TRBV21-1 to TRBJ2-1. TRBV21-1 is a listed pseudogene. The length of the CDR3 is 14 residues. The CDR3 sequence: CASSKGAAYNEQFF. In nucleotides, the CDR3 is TGTGCCAGCAGCAAAGGGGCGGCCTACAATGAGCAGTTCTTC.

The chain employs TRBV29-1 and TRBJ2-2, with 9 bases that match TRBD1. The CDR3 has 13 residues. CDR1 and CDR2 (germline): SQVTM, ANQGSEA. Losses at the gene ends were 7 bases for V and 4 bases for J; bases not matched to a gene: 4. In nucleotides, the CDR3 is TGCAGCGCCCCGACAGGGGGCACCGGGGAGCTGTTTTTT. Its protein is CSAPTGGTGELFF.